Listed below are T cell receptor beta chains from one sample, sequenced in a study of blood T cell repertoires in COVID-19. The method was immunoSEQ multiplex PCR; TCRdb's version includes in-frame clones alone and lacks a portion of them. The table includes approximately 2,800 clones, 93% detected once. The sequencing input was peripheral blood. Source of these receptors: a human donor in a cohort sampled during active COVID-19. Each CDR3 is given with its conserved first and last residue. Each record gives: clone size, V gene, D gene, J gene, CDR3 protein, CDR3 DNA. A D gene is named only where the DNA matches it firmly. Size tells how often a clone was seen (once, few, many) or the class of an expanded clone, and some rows leave it out.

few	TRBV5-6	TRBD1	TRBJ1-2	CASSSPDRGLNYGYTF	TGTGCCAGCAGCTCGCCGGACAGGGGACTTAACTATGGCTACACCTTC
few	TRBV4-1	-	TRBJ1-3	CASSQESYIGSGRNPGNTIYF	TGCGCCAGCAGCCAAGAGTCTTACATAGGCTCAGGGCGTAATCCTGGAAACACCATATATTTT
-	TRBV3-1/TRBV3-2	TRBD2	TRBJ2-7	CASSLPGLGFYEQYF	TGTGCCAGCAGCCTACCGGGACTAGGGTTCTACGAGCAGTACTTC
-	TRBV15	-	TRBJ1-2	CATSSGGVGYTF	TGTGCCACCAGCAGTGGGGGGGTCGGCTACACCTTC
-	TRBV29-1	TRBD1	TRBJ2-5	CSVEVLQGMETQYF	TGCAGCGTTGAAGTGCTACAGGGGATGGAGACCCAGTACTTC
-	TRBV3-1/TRBV3-2	-	TRBJ1-2	CASSTSGSPRYGYTF	TGTGCCAGCAGTACTTCAGGGTCCCCCAGGTATGGCTACACCTTC
-	TRBV9	TRBD1	TRBJ2-1	CASSVGTGLSYNEQFF	TGTGCCAGCAGCGTCGGGACAGGGCTCTCCTACAATGAGCAGTTCTTC
-	TRBV6-1	-	TRBJ1-2	CASSEGEGAYGYTF	TGTGCCAGCAGTGAAGGTGAAGGGGCCTATGGCTACACCTTC
-	TRBV19	TRBD2	TRBJ2-7	CASSPRTSSYEQYF	TGTGCCAGTAGTCCAAGGACTAGCTCCTACGAGCAGTACTTC
-	TRBV6-5	TRBD1	TRBJ1-5	CASSRQGGNQPQHF	TGTGCCAGCAGTCGACAGGGTGGGAATCAGCCCCAGCATTTT
-	TRBV6-5	-	TRBJ1-5	CASSSGNQPQHF	TGTGCCAGCAGTTCGGGGAATCAGCCCCAGCATTTT
-	TRBV11-1	-	TRBJ1-2	CASSLDRHYGYTF	TGTGCCAGCAGCTTAGACAGACACTATGGCTACACCTTC
-	TRBV2	-	TRBJ1-1	CASSEKMAVMNTEAFF	TGTGCCAGCAGTGAAAAAATGGCGGTAATGAACACTGAAGCTTTCTTT
-	TRBV6-2/TRBV6-3	TRBD1	TRBJ2-7	CASSYGGQGTYEQYF	TGTGCCAGCAGTTATGGAGGACAGGGAACCTACGAGCAGTACTTC
-	TRBV24-1	TRBD1	TRBJ1-4	CATSEEDRVREKLFF	TGTGCCACCAGTGAGGAGGACAGGGTCCGGGAAAAACTGTTTTTT
-	TRBV30	TRBD2	TRBJ2-1	CAWNEPGLAGAEQFF	TGTGCCTGGAACGAACCGGGACTAGCGGGGGCTGAGCAGTTCTTC
-	TRBV24-1	TRBD2	TRBJ2-1	CATSDFGTSGGAGNEQFF	TGTGCCACCAGTGATTTCGGGACTAGCGGGGGGGCTGGGAATGAGCAGTTCTTC
-	TRBV5-1	-	TRBJ2-5	CASSLEGEETQYF	TGCGCCAGCAGCTTGGAGGGAGAAGAGACCCAGTACTTC
-	TRBV19	TRBD1	TRBJ2-7	CASSPTGESYEQYF	TGTGCCAGTAGTCCCACAGGGGAATCCTACGAGCAGTACTTC
large	TRBV7-6	TRBD1	TRBJ2-7	CASSLESGGAYEQYF	TGTGCCAGCAGCTTAGAATCAGGGGGCGCCTACGAGCAGTACTTC